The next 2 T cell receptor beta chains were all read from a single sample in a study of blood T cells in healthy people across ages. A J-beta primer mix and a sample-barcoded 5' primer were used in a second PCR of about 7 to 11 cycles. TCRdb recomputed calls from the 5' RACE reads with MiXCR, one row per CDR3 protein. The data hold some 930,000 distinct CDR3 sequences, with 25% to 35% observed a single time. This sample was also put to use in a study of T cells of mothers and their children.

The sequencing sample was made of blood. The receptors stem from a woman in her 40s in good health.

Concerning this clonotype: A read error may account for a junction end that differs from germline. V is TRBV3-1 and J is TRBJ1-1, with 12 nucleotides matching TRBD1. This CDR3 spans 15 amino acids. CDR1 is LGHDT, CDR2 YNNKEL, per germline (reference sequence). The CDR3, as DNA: TGTGCCAGCAGCCAGACCGGGACAGGGGGCACTGGAGCTTTCTTT. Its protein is CASSQTGTGGTGAFF.

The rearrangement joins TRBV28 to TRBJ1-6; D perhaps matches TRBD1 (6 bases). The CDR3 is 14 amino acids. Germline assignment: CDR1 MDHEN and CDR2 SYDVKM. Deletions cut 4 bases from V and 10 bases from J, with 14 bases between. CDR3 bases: TGTGCCAGCAGTTCAAACAGGGTACGATCACCCCTCCACTTT. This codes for CASSSNRVRSPLHF. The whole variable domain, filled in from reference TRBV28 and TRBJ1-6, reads DVKVTQSSRYLVKRTGEKVFLECVQDMDHENMFWYRQDPGLGLRLIYFSYDVKMKEKGDIPEGYSVSREKKERFSLILESASTNQTSMYLCASSSNRVRSPLHFGNGTRLTVT.